These 2 T cell receptor beta chains came from one sample sequenced in a study of beta chain features in type 1 diabetes. No cognate antigen is known for these TCRs. Expressed TCRB transcripts were sequenced after all isolated RNA was converted to cDNA. Measured with immunoSEQ multiplex PCR; TCRdb has only the in-frame clones, and not every one. The sample has 200,000 to 300,000 clones; 11% are singletons. Study-level points and caveats: Researchers report that Type 1 diabetes patients had moderately but significantly shorter TCRB CDR3s across all four CD4+ subsets.

Sequencing was carried out using naive CD4+ T cells from blood. The receptors derive from a man aged 25 to 40 with type 1 diabetes.

This clone has more than one count but fewer than ten. J is TRBJ2-7 and V is TRBV10-3; TRBD1 might be the D (5 bases). With 4 bases removed from V and 5 bases from J, the gap between germline ends came to 12 bases. CDR3 length equals 13 residues. Germline V lookup: CDR1 ENHRY, CDR2 SYGVKD. Written as DNA, the CDR3 is TGTGCCATCAGTGGTAGGCAGGGCCACGAGCAGTACTTC. Translated, it gives CAISGRQGHEQYF.

This chain uses TRBV5-8 with TRBJ1-2; D not resolved. The CDR3 runs to 12 residues. The V gene's germline CDR1 is SGHTS and CDR2 YDEGEE. The V end lost 4 bases, the J end lost 4 bases, and 8 bases lay between the germline ends. CDR3: CASSDTSYGYTF. CDR3 DNA sequence: TGTGCCAGCAGCGACACAAGCTATGGCTACACCTTC. The entire variable domain, with the rest obtained from reference TRBV5-8 and TRBJ1-2, is as follows: EAGVTQSPTHLIKTRGQQATLRCSPISGHTSVYWYQQALGLGLQFLLWYDEGEERNRGNFPPRFSGRQFPNYSSELNVNALELEDSALYLCASSDTSYGYTFGSGTRLTVV.